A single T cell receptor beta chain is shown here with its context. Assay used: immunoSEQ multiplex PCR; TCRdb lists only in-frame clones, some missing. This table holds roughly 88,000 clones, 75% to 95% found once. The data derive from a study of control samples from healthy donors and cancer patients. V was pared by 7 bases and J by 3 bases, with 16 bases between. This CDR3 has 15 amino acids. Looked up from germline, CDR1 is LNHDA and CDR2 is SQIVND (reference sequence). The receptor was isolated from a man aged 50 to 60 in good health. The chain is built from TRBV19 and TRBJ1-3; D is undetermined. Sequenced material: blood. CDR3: CASTSGWGIGNTIYF. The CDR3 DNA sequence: TGTGCCAGTACCTCGGGGTGGGGAATTGGAAACACCATATATTTT.